This is a list of T cell receptor beta chains from one sample in a study of CD8+ T cells in alopecia areata. Generated by immunoSEQ multiplex PCR, the TCRdb table keeps only in-frame clones and is missing some. The sample carries 150,000 to 200,000 clones, about 63% recorded once. This material consisted of CD4+ T cells sorted from blood, taken at week 0. The receptors were sampled from a human donor with alopecia areata. The CDR3 runs from the conserved cysteine through the conserved F or W. Each record gives: CDR3 protein, CDR3 DNA, clone size, D gene, J gene, V gene. A D gene is named only where the DNA matches it firmly. Clone size, where shown, is once, few, many, or a class for clones that have expanded.

CDR3: CASLRRVRKTDTQYF
DNA: TGTGCCAGCCTAAGGAGGGTGAGGAAAACAGATACGCAGTATTTT
size: .
D: .
J: TRBJ2-3
V: TRBV2

CDR3: CASSVGIAGDKETQYF
DNA: TGTGCCAGCAGCGTAGGAATAGCGGGGGACAAAGAGACCCAGTACTTC
size: .
D: TRBD2
J: TRBJ2-5
V: TRBV9

CDR3: CASSPDKMNYGYTF
DNA: TGTGCCAGCTCACCAGACAAGATGAACTATGGCTACACCTTC
size: once
D: .
J: TRBJ1-2
V: TRBV18

CDR3: CASSSTGPAFFGGYTF
DNA: TGTGCCAGCAGCAGCACCGGGCCCGCTTTCTTCGGCGGCTACACCTTC
size: few
D: .
J: TRBJ1-2
V: TRBV5-6

CDR3: CSGDGLAGAQETQYF
DNA: TGCAGCGGCGATGGACTAGCGGGGGCCCAAGAGACCCAGTACTTC
size: .
D: TRBD2
J: TRBJ2-5
V: TRBV29-1

CDR3: CASSLDRNQPQHF
DNA: TGTGCCAGCAGCTTAGACCGGAATCAGCCCCAGCATTTT
size: few
D: .
J: TRBJ1-5
V: TRBV11-2

CDR3: CASSLLPSGYNEQFF
DNA: TGTGCCAGCAGCTTATTACCTAGCGGGTATAATGAGCAGTTCTTC
size: .
D: TRBD2
J: TRBJ2-1
V: TRBV7-3

CDR3: CATSRDLGQLNYGYTF
DNA: TGTGCCACCAGCAGAGATTTGGGACAATTGAACTATGGCTACACCTTC
size: few
D: .
J: TRBJ1-2
V: TRBV15

CDR3: CASSLTGTIQETQYF
DNA: TGTGCCAGCAGCTTGACGGGGACCATCCAAGAGACCCAGTACTTC
size: .
D: .
J: TRBJ2-5
V: TRBV5-6

CDR3: CSALPAGLPNQPQHF
DNA: TGCAGCGCCCTACCCGCAGGACTACCCAATCAGCCCCAGCATTTT
size: .
D: .
J: TRBJ1-5
V: TRBV29-1

CDR3: CASSFTSGAVNEQFF
DNA: TGCGCCAGCAGCTTCACTAGCGGGGCTGTCAATGAGCAGTTCTTC
size: few
D: TRBD2
J: TRBJ2-1
V: TRBV5-1

CDR3: CASSPPAATSSYTF
DNA: TGTGCCAGCTCACCACCCGCCGCCACTAGTAGCTACACCTTC
size: few
D: .
J: TRBJ1-2
V: TRBV18

CDR3: CASGSILDDGYTF
DNA: TGTGCTAGTGGTTCGATATTAGACGATGGCTACACCTTC
size: .
D: .
J: TRBJ1-2
V: TRBV12-5

CDR3: CASMGRGARDTQYF
DNA: TGTGCCAGCATGGGGCGGGGGGCGAGGGATACGCAGTATTTT
size: once
D: TRBD2
J: TRBJ2-3
V: TRBV27

CDR3: CASSVVRVNGYTF
DNA: TGTGCCAGCAGTGTGGTCAGGGTCAATGGCTACACCTTC
size: .
D: .
J: TRBJ1-2
V: TRBV6-5

CDR3: CASSPPAFNQPQHF
DNA: TGTGCCAGCTCACCACCGGCTTTCAATCAGCCCCAGCATTTT
size: .
D: .
J: TRBJ1-5
V: TRBV18

CDR3: CSVEAAGGRFRYGYTF
DNA: TGCAGCGTTGAAGCTGCCGGGGGCAGGTTCCGCTATGGCTACACCTTC
size: .
D: .
J: TRBJ1-2
V: TRBV29-1

CDR3: CASTDGGGAVYEQFF
DNA: TGTGCCAGTACCGACGGCGGGGGGGCCGTATATGAGCAGTTCTTC
size: .
D: TRBD2
J: TRBJ2-1
V: TRBV19

CDR3: CASSTGGADTQYF
DNA: TGCGCCAGCAGTACAGGGGGCGCAGATACGCAGTATTTT
size: many
D: TRBD1
J: TRBJ2-3
V: TRBV23-1

CDR3: CASSSGTAAEELFF
DNA: TGTGCCAGCAGCTCCGGGACGGCGGCGGAGGAACTGTTTTTT
size: .
D: .
J: TRBJ1-4
V: TRBV11-1

CDR3: CSVGADFEAFF
DNA: TGCAGCGTTGGGGCAGACTTTGAAGCTTTCTTT
size: .
D: .
J: TRBJ1-1
V: TRBV29-1

CDR3: CASSLDRGADTQYF
DNA: TGCGCCAGCAGCTTGGACAGGGGGGCAGATACGCAGTATTTT
size: .
D: TRBD1
J: TRBJ2-3
V: TRBV5-1

CDR3: CSVEGDAGGSYEQYF
DNA: TGCAGCGTTGAAGGAGACGCCGGCGGGTCCTACGAGCAGTACTTC
size: .
D: .
J: TRBJ2-7
V: TRBV29-1

CDR3: CASSAGQINQPQHF
DNA: TGTGCCAGCAGCGCTGGACAGATTAATCAGCCCCAGCATTTT
size: .
D: .
J: TRBJ1-5
V: TRBV9

CDR3: CASSPSDMETQYF
DNA: TGTGCCAGCTCACCTTCGGATATGGAGACCCAGTACTTC
size: .
D: .
J: TRBJ2-5
V: TRBV18

CDR3: CAWNRNRGTSPLHF
DNA: TGTGCCTGGAACCGAAATCGTGGAACCTCACCCCTCCACTTT
size: .
D: .
J: TRBJ1-6
V: TRBV30

CDR3: CASSQRDPSPTDTQYF
DNA: TGTGCCAGCAGCCAACGGGACCCCTCGCCTACAGATACGCAGTATTTT
size: .
D: .
J: TRBJ2-3
V: TRBV7-2

CDR3: CASSIRNRNSPLHF
DNA: TGTGCCAGCAGCATAAGGAACCGGAATTCACCCCTCCACTTT
size: once
D: .
J: TRBJ1-6
V: TRBV13

CDR3: CASSPGEGTEAFF
DNA: TGTGCCAGCTCACCGGGGGAGGGGACTGAAGCTTTCTTT
size: once
D: .
J: TRBJ1-1
V: TRBV18